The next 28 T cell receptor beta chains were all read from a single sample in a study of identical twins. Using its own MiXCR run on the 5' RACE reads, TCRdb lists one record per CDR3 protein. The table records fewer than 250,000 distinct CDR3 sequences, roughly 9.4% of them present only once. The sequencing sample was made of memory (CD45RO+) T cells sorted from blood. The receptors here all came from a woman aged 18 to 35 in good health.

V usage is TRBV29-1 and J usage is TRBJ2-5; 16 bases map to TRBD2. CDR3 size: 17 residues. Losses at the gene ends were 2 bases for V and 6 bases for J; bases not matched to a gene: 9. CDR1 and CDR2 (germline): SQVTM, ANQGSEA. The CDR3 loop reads CSVESGLAGGPEKTQYF. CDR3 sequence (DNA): TGCAGCGTTGAATCGGGACTAGCGGGAGGGCCGGAGAAGACCCAGTACTTC.

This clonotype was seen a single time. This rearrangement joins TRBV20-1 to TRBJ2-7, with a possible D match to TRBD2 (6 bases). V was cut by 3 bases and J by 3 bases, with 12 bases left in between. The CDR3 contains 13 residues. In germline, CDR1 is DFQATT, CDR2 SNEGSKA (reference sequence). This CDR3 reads CSARSPDYYEQYF. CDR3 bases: TGCAGTGCTAGGTCCCCGGACTACTACGAGCAGTACTTC.

CDR3 DNA sequence: TGTGCCAGTAGTCTTTGGCGGTCCACAGATACGCAGTATTTT. Its translation: CASSLWRSTDTQYF. This chain connects TRBV19 to TRBJ2-3; D is unclear. The CDR3 runs 14 residues. The germline CDR1 and CDR2 sequences are LNHDA and SQIVND (reference sequence). The V and J ends lost 5 bases and 2 bases respectively, with 11 bases between them.

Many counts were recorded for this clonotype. The CDR3 spells CASSRGSTGTGNTIYF. As DNA, the CDR3 is TGTGCCAGCAGCCGGGGATCGACAGGGACTGGAAACACCATATATTTT. The J gene is TRBJ1-3, the V gene TRBV5-6; TRBD1 aligns across 7 bases. The CDR3 totals 16 residues. Germline assignment: CDR1 SGHDT and CDR2 YYEEEE. V dropped 4 bases and J dropped 2; count of bases not matched to a gene: 9.

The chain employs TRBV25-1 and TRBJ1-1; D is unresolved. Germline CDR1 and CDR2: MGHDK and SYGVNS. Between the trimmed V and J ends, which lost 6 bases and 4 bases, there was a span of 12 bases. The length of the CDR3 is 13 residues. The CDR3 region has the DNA TGTGCCAGCAGGAATGACGTGGGCACTGAAGCTTTCTTT. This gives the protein CASRNDVGTEAFF.

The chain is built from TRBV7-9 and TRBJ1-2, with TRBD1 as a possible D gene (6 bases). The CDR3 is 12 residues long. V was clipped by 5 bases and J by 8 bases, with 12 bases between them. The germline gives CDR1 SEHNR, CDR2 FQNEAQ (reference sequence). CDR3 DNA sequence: TGTGCCAGCAGCATGCTCAGGGGCGGCTACACCTTC. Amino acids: CASSMLRGGYTF.

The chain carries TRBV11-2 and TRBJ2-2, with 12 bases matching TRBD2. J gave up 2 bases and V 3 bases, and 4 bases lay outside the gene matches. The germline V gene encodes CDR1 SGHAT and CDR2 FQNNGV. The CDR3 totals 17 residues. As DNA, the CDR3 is TGTGCCAGCAGCTTGCTAGCGGGGGGGCATAACACCGGGGAGCTGTTTTTT. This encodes CASSLLAGGHNTGELFF.

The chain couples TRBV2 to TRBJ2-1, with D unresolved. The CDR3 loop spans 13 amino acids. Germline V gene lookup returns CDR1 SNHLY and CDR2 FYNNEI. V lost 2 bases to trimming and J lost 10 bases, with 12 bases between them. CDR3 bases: TGTGCCAGCAGTGAAAGTCACCCCAGCGAGCAGTTCTTC. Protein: CASSESHPSEQFF.

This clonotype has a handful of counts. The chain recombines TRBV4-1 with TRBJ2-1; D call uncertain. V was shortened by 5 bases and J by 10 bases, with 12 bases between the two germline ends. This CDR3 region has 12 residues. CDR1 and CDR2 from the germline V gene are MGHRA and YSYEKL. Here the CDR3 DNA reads TGCGCCAGCAGCTTCCCATATGCGGAGCAGTTCTTC. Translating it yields CASSFPYAEQFF.

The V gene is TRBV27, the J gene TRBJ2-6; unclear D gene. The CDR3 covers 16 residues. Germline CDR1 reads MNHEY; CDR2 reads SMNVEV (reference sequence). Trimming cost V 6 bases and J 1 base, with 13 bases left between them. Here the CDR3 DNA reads TGTGCCAGCAGCCGGGCCATCGGGTCTGGGGCCAACGTCCTGACTTTC. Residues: CASSRAIGSGANVLTF.

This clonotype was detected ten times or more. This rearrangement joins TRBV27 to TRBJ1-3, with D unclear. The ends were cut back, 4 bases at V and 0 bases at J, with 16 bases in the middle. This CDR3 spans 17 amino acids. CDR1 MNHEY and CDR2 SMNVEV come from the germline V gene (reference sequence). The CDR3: CASSSGRGKNSGNTIYF. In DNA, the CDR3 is TGTGCCAGCAGTTCTGGACGGGGTAAAAACTCTGGAAACACCATATATTTT.

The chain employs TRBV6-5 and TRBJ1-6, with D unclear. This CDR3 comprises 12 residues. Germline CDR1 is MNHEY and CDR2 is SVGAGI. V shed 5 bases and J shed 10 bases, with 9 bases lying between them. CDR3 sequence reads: CASSQARSPLHF. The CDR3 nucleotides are TGTGCCAGCAGTCAGGCCAGGTCACCCCTCCACTTT.

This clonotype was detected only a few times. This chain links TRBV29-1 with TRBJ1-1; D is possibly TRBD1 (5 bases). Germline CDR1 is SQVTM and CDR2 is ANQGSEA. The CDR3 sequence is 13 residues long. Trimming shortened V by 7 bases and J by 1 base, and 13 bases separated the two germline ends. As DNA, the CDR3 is TGCAGCGCCGTGCCTGACAGGAACACTGAAGCTTTCTTT. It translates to CSAVPDRNTEAFF.

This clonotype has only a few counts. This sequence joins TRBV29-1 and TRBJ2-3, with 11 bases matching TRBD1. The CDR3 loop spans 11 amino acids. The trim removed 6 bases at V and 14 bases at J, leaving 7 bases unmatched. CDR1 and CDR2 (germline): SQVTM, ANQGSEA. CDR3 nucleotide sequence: TGCAGCGTGGAGGGACAGGGGGTCGCGTATTTT. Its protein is CSVEGQGVAYF.

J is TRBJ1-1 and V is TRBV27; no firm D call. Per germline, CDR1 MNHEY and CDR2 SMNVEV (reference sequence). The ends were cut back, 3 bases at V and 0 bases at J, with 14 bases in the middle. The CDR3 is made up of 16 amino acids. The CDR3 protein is CASSFRLDYLNTEAFF. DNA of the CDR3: TGTGCCAGCAGTTTCCGGTTAGATTACTTGAACACTGAAGCTTTCTTT.

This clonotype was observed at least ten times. The CDR3 nucleotides are TGTGCCAGCAGCTTGTTTCAGGGGGGGACGGATGAGCAGTTCTTC. Translation: CASSLFQGGTDEQFF. The rearrangement uses TRBV11-3 and TRBJ2-1; TRBD1 or TRBD2 may be the D gene (7 bases each). V was pared by 3 bases and J by 8 bases, with 17 bases between. Germline assignment: CDR1 SGHNT and CDR2 YENEEA. The CDR3 runs to 15 residues.

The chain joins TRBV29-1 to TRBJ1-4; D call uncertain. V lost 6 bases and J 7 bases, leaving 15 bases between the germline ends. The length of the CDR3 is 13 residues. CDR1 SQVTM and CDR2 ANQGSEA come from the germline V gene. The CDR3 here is CSVLEAGSEKLFF. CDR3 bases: TGCAGCGTACTTGAGGCCGGGAGTGAAAAACTGTTTTTT.

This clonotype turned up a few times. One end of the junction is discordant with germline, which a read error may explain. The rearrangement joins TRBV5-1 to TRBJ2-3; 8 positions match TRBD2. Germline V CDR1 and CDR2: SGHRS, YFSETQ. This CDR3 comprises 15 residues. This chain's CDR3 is CASSSPERESDTRYF. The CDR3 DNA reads TGCGCCAGCAGCTCCCCCGAGCGGGAGTCAGATACGCGGTATTTT.

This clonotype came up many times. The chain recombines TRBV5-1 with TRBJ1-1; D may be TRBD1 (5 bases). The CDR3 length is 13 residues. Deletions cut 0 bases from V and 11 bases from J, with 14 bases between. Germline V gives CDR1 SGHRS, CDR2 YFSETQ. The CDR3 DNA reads TGCGCCAGCAGCTTGGATGGGGGACGAGGCGCTTTCTTT. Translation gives CASSLDGGRGAFF.

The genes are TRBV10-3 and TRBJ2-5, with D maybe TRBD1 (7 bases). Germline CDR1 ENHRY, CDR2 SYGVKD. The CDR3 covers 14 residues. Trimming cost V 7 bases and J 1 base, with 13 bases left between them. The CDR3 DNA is TGTGCCATCAAAGGAGGGGGCGGCCAAGAGACCCAGTACTTC. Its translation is CAIKGGGGQETQYF.

This CDR3 reads CSARVTGNGELFF. For the CDR3, the DNA is TGCAGTGCTAGGGTGACAGGGAACGGGGAGCTGTTTTTT. The V and J genes are TRBV20-1 and TRBJ2-2; 7 positions agree with TRBD1. The V and J ends lost 3 bases and 7 bases, in that order; junction bases with no gene match: 5. Germline V CDR1 and CDR2: DFQATT, SNEGSKA (reference sequence). The CDR3 contains 13 residues.

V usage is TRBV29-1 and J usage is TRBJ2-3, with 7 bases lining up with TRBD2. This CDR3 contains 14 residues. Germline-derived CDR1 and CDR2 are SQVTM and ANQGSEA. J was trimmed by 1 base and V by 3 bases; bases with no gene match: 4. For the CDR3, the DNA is TGCAGCGTTGAGGGCGGGAGAGGCACAGATACGCAGTATTTT. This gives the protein CSVEGGRGTDTQYF.

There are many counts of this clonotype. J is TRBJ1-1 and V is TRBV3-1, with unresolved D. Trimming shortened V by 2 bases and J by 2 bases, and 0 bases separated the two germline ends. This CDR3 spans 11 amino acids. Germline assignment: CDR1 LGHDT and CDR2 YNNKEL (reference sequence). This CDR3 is CASSQNTEAFF. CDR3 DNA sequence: TGTGCCAGCAGCCAAAACACTGAAGCTTTCTTT.

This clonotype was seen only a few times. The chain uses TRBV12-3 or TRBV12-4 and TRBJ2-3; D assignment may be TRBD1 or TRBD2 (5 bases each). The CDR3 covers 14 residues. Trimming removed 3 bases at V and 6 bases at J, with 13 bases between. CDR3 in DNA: TGTGCCAGCAGTTTCGGGCAGGGAGTGGATACGCAGTATTTT. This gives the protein CASSFGQGVDTQYF.

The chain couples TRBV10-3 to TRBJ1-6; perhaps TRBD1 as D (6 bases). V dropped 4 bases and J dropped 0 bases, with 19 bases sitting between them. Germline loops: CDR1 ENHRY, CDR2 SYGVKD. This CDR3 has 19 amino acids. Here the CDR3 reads CAISARTVGQSSYNSPLHF. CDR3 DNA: TGTGCCATCAGTGCCCGCACAGTCGGACAGAGCTCCTATAATTCACCCCTCCACTTT.

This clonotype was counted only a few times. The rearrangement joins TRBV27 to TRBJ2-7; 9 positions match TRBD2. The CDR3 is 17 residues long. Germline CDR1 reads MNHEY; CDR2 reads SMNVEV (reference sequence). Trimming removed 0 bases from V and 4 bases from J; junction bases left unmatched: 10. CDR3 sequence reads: CASSLSPSPAGGYEQYF. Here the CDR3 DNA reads TGTGCCAGCAGTTTATCGCCCTCCCCAGCGGGAGGATACGAGCAGTACTTC.

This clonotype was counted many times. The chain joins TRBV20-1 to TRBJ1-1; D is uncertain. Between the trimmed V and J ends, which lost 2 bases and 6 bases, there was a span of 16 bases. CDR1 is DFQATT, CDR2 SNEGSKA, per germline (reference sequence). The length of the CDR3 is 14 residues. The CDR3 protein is CSARRQPKDPEAFF. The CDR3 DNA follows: TGCAGTGCTAGAAGGCAGCCCAAGGACCCTGAAGCTTTCTTT.

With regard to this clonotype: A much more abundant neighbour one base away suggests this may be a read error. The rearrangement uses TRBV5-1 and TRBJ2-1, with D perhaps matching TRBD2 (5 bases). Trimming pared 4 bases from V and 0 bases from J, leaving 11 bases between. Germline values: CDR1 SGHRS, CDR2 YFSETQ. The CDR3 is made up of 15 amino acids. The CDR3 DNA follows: TGCGCCAGCAGCATGGACTGGAGCTCCTACAATGAGCAGTTCTTC. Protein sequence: CASSMDWSSYNEQFF.